This TCR beta chain was identified in a study of T cells in Graves' hyperthyroidism and ophthalmopathy. About the research overall: Peripheral blood was secured at the point of initial diagnosis, before any treatment. Study conclusions and caveats: Blood also contained most expanded thyroid clonotypes above 0.001. With a median lead of approximately six months before onset, the model predicted ophthalmopathy.

Uncontrolled infection, other autoimmune disease, pregnancy and lactation each barred patients from inclusion. Researchers took RNA transcripts and amplified the TCR beta CDR3 regions from them. In the first-round RT-PCR of the TCR CDR3, the HTBI primer set was used. TCRdb re-called the multiplex PCR reads through MiXCR, storing one row per CDR3 protein. This repertoire shows 360,000 or so distinct CDR3 sequences, 19% found once; its top ten account for around 3.4%. The length of the CDR3 is 17 residues. The germline V gene encodes CDR1 SGHAT and CDR2 FQNNGV. V was trimmed by 2 bases and J by 0 bases, leaving 11 bases between them. This clonotype occurred many times. Its antigen is unknown.

The sequenced material came from blood. This chain joins TRBV11-2 and TRBJ2-6; D is tentatively TRBD1 or TRBD2 (5 bases each). This receptor was taken from a woman younger than 35 with Graves' hyperthyroidism. CDR3 sequence (DNA): TGTGCCAGCAGCTTAAAGGGACGGTTCTCTGGGGCCAACGTCCTGACTTTC. The encoded protein is CASSLKGRFSGANVLTF.